This is a list of T cell receptor beta chains from one sample in a study of Graves' ophthalmopathy and Graves' hyperthyroidism. TCRdb re-analysed the multiplex PCR reads in MiXCR, keeping a single row per CDR3 protein. The repertoire holds 170,000 or so distinct CDR3 sequences, around 39% seen once, with roughly 8.9% in the top ten. Sequences were obtained from peripheral blood. The receptors shown here come from a man under 40 with Graves' ophthalmopathy. Both conserved end residues are part of each CDR3. Each record gives: CDR3 length, V gene, J gene, clone size, D gene, CDR3 protein, CDR3 DNA. The D gene is left open where the match is weak. Size tells how often a clone was seen (once, few, many) or the class of an expanded clone, and some rows leave it out.

11,TRBV9,TRBJ1-5,many,NA,CASSVNQPQHF,TGTGCCAGCAGCGTAAATCAGCCCCAGCATTTT
15,TRBV5-1,TRBJ2-2,NA,NA,CASSSGGGSTGELFF,TGCGCCAGCAGCTCGGGCGGAGGGAGCACCGGGGAGCTGTTTTTT
15,TRBV28,TRBJ1-5,many,TRBD1,CASSTGTGGNQPQHF,TGTGCCAGCAGTACCGGGACAGGGGGCAATCAGCCCCAGCATTTT
14,TRBV12-3/TRBV12-4,TRBJ2-7,few,TRBD1,CASSWGQGRYEQYF,TGTGCCAGCAGTTGGGGACAGGGGAGGTACGAGCAGTACTTC
16,TRBV19,TRBJ1-1,NA,NA,CASSIPSHTMNTEAFF,TGTGCCAGTAGTATCCCCAGCCATACCATGAACACTGAAGCTTTCTTT
14,TRBV6-9,TRBJ2-2,many,NA,CASSYGPGSGELFF,TGTGCCAGCAGTTATGGCCCGGGGAGCGGGGAGCTGTTTTTT
14,TRBV6-2/TRBV6-3,TRBJ1-6,NA,NA,CASRDAGRGSPLHF,TGTGCCAGCAGAGACGCGGGTCGTGGTTCACCCCTCCACTTT
12,TRBV7-2,TRBJ1-2,NA,NA,CASSPDSYGYTF,TGTGCCAGCAGCCCCGACAGCTATGGCTACACCTTC
15,TRBV6-1,TRBJ2-5,many,TRBD1,CASSDPGQGIETQYF,TGTGCCAGCAGTGACCCGGGACAGGGCATCGAGACCCAGTACTTC
13,TRBV6-2/TRBV6-3,TRBJ1-1,NA,NA,CASTRPRGTEAFF,TGTGCCAGCACTCGTCCCCGTGGCACTGAAGCTTTCTTT
16,TRBV6-2/TRBV6-3,TRBJ2-2,many,TRBD2,CASSWLPGGNTGELFF,TGTGCCAGCAGTTGGTTGCCGGGGGGAAACACCGGGGAGCTGTTTTTT
14,TRBV6-1,TRBJ2-7,once,NA,CASNRGGASYEQYF,TGTGCCAGCAACCGCGGGGGCGCGTCCTACGAGCAGTACTTC
13,TRBV12-3/TRBV12-4,TRBJ2-2,NA,NA,CASSPIGIGELFF,TGTGCCAGCAGTCCCATCGGCATCGGGGAGCTGTTTTTT
16,TRBV7-9,TRBJ2-5,NA,NA,CASSLSLGPSGETQYF,TGTGCCAGCAGCTTATCGCTGGGCCCCTCCGGCGAGACCCAGTACTTC
14,TRBV3-1,TRBJ1-5,many,NA,CASSQGGERRPQHF,TGTGCCAGCAGCCAAGGCGGGGAACGGAGGCCCCAGCATTTT
15,TRBV30,TRBJ2-7,many,NA,CAWSFSTGSLYGQYF,TGTGCCTGGAGTTTCTCTACGGGGTCCCTTTATGGGCAGTACTTC
13,TRBV11-2,TRBJ2-7,many,NA,CASSLASLTEQYF,TGTGCCAGCAGCTTAGCCAGCCTAACCGAGCAGTACTTC
13,TRBV6-2/TRBV6-3,TRBJ1-2,many,TRBD1,CASTEGQGNGYTF,TGTGCCAGCACCGAGGGACAGGGTAATGGCTACACCTTC
16,TRBV20-1,TRBJ1-1,many,NA,CSARDRQGSVNTEAFF,TGCAGTGCTAGAGATCGTCAGGGATCGGTGAACACTGAAGCTTTCTTT
14,TRBV5-5,TRBJ2-7,NA,TRBD2,CASRHSSGSDEQYF,TGTGCCAGCAGACACTCTAGCGGGAGCGACGAGCAGTACTTC
14,TRBV5-1,TRBJ2-7,many,TRBD1,CASSRGQVIYEQYF,TGCGCCAGCAGCCGTGGACAGGTTATCTACGAGCAGTACTTC
13,TRBV12-3/TRBV12-4,TRBJ1-1,many,NA,CASSSAQNTEAFF,TGTGCCAGCAGTTCCGCCCAGAACACTGAAGCTTTCTTT
13,TRBV24-1,TRBJ2-7,NA,NA,CATSDGGRPEQYF,TGTGCCACCAGTGATGGGGGACGGCCAGAGCAGTACTTC
12,TRBV6-1,TRBJ2-7,NA,NA,CAIRDSFYEQYF,TGTGCCATCCGAGACAGTTTCTACGAGCAGTACTTC
12,TRBV6-2/TRBV6-3,TRBJ1-1,NA,NA,CATLDGYTEAFF,TGTGCCACCCTAGACGGATACACTGAAGCTTTCTTT
14,TRBV7-9,TRBJ1-1,NA,NA,CASIAGGGENRAFF,TGTGCCAGCATCGCTGGCGGGGGCGAGAACCGAGCTTTCTTT
17,TRBV19,TRBJ1-1,NA,TRBD1,CASSQPRPGQGRTEAFF,TGTGCCAGTAGTCAACCCAGACCGGGACAGGGACGGACTGAAGCTTTCTTT
14,TRBV2,TRBJ2-5,NA,NA,CASSYQSTLETQYF,TGTGCCAGCAGTTATCAAAGCACGTTGGAGACCCAGTACTTC
16,TRBV24-1,TRBJ1-1,many,TRBD1,CATSDSTGQGGTEAFF,TGTGCCACCAGTGATTCAACGGGACAGGGTGGAACTGAAGCTTTCTTT
15,TRBV28,TRBJ2-7,NA,TRBD1,CASGHAGTGKDEQYF,TGTGCCAGCGGCCATGCCGGGACAGGTAAAGACGAGCAGTACTTC
16,TRBV6-2/TRBV6-3,TRBJ2-6,many,NA,CASSWRQRSGANVLTF,TGTGCCAGCAGTTGGAGACAGCGCTCTGGGGCCAACGTCCTGACTTTC
17,TRBV6-2/TRBV6-3,TRBJ1-5,NA,NA,CASTGMDGRRRNQPQHF,TGTGCCAGCACCGGAATGGACGGCCGAAGACGTAATCAGCCCCAGCATTTT
14,TRBV12-3/TRBV12-4,TRBJ1-2,NA,TRBD1,CASSGRLGQDGYTF,TGTGCCAGCAGTGGAAGGCTGGGACAGGATGGCTACACCTTC
13,TRBV6-5,TRBJ2-7,NA,NA,CASSFGRNYEQYF,TGTGCCAGCAGTTTCGGACGGAACTACGAGCAGTACTTC
14,TRBV12-3/TRBV12-4,TRBJ1-2,many,TRBD1,CASRYTGTGEGYTF,TGTGCCAGCAGGTATACCGGGACAGGGGAAGGCTACACCTTC